The source of this T cell receptor beta chain is a study of blood T cell repertoires in COVID-19. At the level of the study: COVID-19 samples, acute and convalescent, were from the United States, Italy and Spain.

As processed by the authors: Amplifying reference gene primers gave estimates of nucleated cell counts. Profiling relied on immunoSEQ multiplex PCR, and the TCRdb table lists in-frame clones only, not all of them. That table supplies the V and J calls and clone size; D and trimming were determined from the DNA. The sample holds approximately 250,000 clones; 83% are singletons and the top ten take 6.5% to 9%. The germline V gene has CDR1 MNHNY and CDR2 SVGAGI (reference sequence). Trimming cost V 7 bases and J 0 bases, with 9 bases left between them. The CDR3 sequence is 13 residues long. The specimen was peripheral blood. V gene TRBV6-6 combines with J gene TRBJ1-1, with D unresolved. The clonotype comes from a woman aged 45-60 years with acute or convalescent COVID-19. The CDR3 here is CASKSGMNTEAFF. The CDR3 DNA follows: TGTGCCAGCAAGAGCGGTATGAACACTGAAGCTTTCTTT.